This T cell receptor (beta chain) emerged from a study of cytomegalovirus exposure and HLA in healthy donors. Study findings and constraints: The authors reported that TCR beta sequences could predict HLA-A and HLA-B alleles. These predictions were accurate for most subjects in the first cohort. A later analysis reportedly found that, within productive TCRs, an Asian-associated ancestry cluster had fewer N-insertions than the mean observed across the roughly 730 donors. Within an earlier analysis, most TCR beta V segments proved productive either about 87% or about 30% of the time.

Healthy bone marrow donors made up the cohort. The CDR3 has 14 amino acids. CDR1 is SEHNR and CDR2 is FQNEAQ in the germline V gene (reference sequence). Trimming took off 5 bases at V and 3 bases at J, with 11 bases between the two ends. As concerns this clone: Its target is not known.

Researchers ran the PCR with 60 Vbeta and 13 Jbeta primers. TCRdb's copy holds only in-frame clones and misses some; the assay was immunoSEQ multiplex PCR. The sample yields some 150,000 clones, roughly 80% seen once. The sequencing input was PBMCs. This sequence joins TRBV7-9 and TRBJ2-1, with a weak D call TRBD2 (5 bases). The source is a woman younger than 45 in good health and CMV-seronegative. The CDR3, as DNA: TGTGCCAGCAGCCCGGGATTGATCTACAATGAGCAGTTCTTC. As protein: CASSPGLIYNEQFF.